These 10 T cell receptor beta chains originate from one sample sequenced in a study of OX40 agonist ivuxolimab in advanced cancers. Library creation used the immunoSEQ multiplex PCR assay. What TCRdb holds here is the immuneACCESS table cut down to in-frame rearrangements. Part of the clones is not present; checked against another copy, under half of the missing clones reflect an unresolved V gene, and the others are unexplained. The sample includes about 95,000 clones, with about 91% observed a single time. The ten largest clones take up approximately 2.5% of the sample. The input for sequencing was CD4+ or CD8+ T cells sorted from blood, taken in a trial of the OX40 agonist ivuxolimab. These TCRs come from an adult with an advanced solid tumor such as melanoma, head and neck, liver or kidney cancer.

The chain is built from TRBV5-1 and TRBJ2-1; 7 bases are a match to TRBD2. CDR1 and CDR2 (germline): SGHRS, YFSETQ. Unmatched junction bases numbered 7, after V lost 1 base and J lost 0 bases. The CDR3 is 17 amino acids. The CDR3 DNA follows: TGCGCCAGCAGCTTGCAGCCTAGCGGCAGCTCCTACAATGAGCAGTTCTTC. This gives the protein CASSLQPSGSSYNEQFF.

The chain employs TRBV5-4 and TRBJ2-7; the D gene could be TRBD1 or TRBD2 (5 bases each). The CDR3 is made up of 15 amino acids. Germline CDR1 and CDR2: SGHNT and YYREEE (reference sequence). V shed 2 bases and J shed 4 bases, with 16 bases lying between them. The chain's CDR3 is CASSLGARGRYEQYF. The CDR3 DNA sequence: TGTGCCAGCAGCTTAGGGGCGAGGGGACGGTACGAGCAGTACTTC.

V is TRBV6-1 and J is TRBJ2-3, with 8 bases identical to TRBD2. Germline CDR1 reads MNHNS; CDR2 reads SASEGT. This CDR3 contains 15 residues. Trimming cost V 2 bases and J 3 bases; bases outside gene matches: 4. DNA for the CDR3: TGTGCCAGCAGTGAAAGTAGCGGGGCGACAGATACGCAGTATTTT. As protein: CASSESSGATDTQYF.

V and J are TRBV19 and TRBJ1-5; the D is unclear. CDR1 is LNHDA and CDR2 is SQIVND in the germline V gene (reference sequence). The CDR3 totals 13 residues. The ends were cut back, 5 bases at V and 2 bases at J, with 7 bases in the middle. CDR3: CASSSYGNQPQHF. CDR3 sequence (DNA): TGTGCCAGTAGTTCCTACGGCAATCAGCCCCAGCATTTT.

The V and J genes are TRBV11-1 and TRBJ2-7; D gene ambiguous. The CDR3 loop spans 11 amino acids. The V gene's germline CDR1 is SGHAT and CDR2 FQDESV (reference sequence). V gave up 4 bases and J gave up 3 bases, with 4 bases separating them. The CDR3 is CASSSDYEQYF. DNA for the CDR3: TGTGCCAGCAGCTCGGACTACGAGCAGTACTTC. Using reference TRBV11-1 and TRBJ2-7 for the parts outside the CDR3, the full variable domain is EAEVAQSPRYKITEKSQAVAFWCDPISGHATLYWYRQILGQGPELLVQFQDESVVDDSQLPKDRFSAERLKGVDSTLKIQPAELGDSAMYLCASSSDYEQYFGPGTRLTVT.

V and J are TRBV2 and TRBJ2-1; perhaps TRBD2 as D (5 bases). Germline CDR1 and CDR2: SNHLY and FYNNEI. The ends were cut back, 4 bases at V and 4 bases at J, with 11 bases in the middle. This CDR3 region has 14 residues. The CDR3 sequence is CASSALAAYNEQFF. The CDR3 DNA is TGTGCCAGCAGTGCCCTAGCTGCGTACAATGAGCAGTTCTTC.

The sample holds one count of this clone. This rearrangement joins TRBV18 to TRBJ2-1; 10 bases line up with TRBD2. Germline loops: CDR1 KGHSH, CDR2 LQKENI. Unmatched junction bases numbered 9, after V lost 3 bases and J lost 4 bases. The CDR3 has 17 residues. DNA for the CDR3: TGTGCCAGCTCACCTCGCCTCCCTAGCGGGAGTTACAATGAGCAGTTCTTC. Amino acid sequence: CASSPRLPSGSYNEQFF. Full variable domain (rest looked up from reference TRBV18 and TRBJ2-1): NAGVMQNPRHLVRRRGQEARLRCSPMKGHSHVYWYRQLPEEGLKFMVYLQKENIIDESGMPKERFSAEFPKEGPSILRIQQVVRGDSAAYFCASSPRLPSGSYNEQFFGPGTRLTVL.

V and J are TRBV29-1 and TRBJ2-2, with D tentatively TRBD1 (6 bases). V lost 7 bases and J 6 bases, leaving 18 bases between the germline ends. There are 14 residues in the CDR3. Germline CDR1 is SQVTM and CDR2 is ANQGSEA. This CDR3 is CSAGGQTHAGELFF. DNA for the CDR3: TGCAGCGCCGGCGGACAGACTCACGCCGGGGAGCTGTTTTTT.

The V call is TRBV7-9, the J call TRBJ2-1; 14 bases fit TRBD2. V trimming: 6 bases; J trimming: 1 base; junction bases outside the gene matches: 5. Germline V gives CDR1 SEHNR, CDR2 FQNEAQ (reference sequence). The CDR3 has 17 amino acids. The CDR3: CASRTSGRALSYNEQFF. The CDR3 nucleotides read TGTGCCAGCAGGACTAGCGGGAGGGCCTTGTCCTACAATGAGCAGTTCTTC.

V and J are TRBV5-6 and TRBJ1-2; D uncertain. The germline V gene encodes CDR1 SGHDT and CDR2 YYEEEE. The CDR3 has 11 residues. V lost 4 bases and J lost 8, with 9 bases in between. The CDR3 DNA is TGTGCCAGCAGCCCCGGGTTGGGCTACACCTTC. Translation gives CASSPGLGYTF.